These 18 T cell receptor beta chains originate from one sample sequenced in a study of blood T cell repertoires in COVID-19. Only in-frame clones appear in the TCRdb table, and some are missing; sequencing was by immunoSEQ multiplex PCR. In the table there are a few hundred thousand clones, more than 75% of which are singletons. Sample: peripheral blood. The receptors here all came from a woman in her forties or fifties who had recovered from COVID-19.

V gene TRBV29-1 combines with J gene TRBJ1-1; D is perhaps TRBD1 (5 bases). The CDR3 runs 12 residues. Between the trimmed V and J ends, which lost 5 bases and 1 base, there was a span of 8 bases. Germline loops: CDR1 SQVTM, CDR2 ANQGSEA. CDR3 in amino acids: CSVRRGNTEAFF. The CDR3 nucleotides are TGCAGCGTTCGAAGGGGGAACACTGAAGCTTTCTTT.

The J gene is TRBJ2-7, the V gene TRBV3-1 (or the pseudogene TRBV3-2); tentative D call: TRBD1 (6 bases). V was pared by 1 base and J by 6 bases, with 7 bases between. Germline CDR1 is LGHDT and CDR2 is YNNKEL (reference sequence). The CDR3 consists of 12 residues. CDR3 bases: TGTGCCAGCAGCCAAGGGGGGCGCGAGCAGTACTTC. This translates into CASSQGGREQYF.

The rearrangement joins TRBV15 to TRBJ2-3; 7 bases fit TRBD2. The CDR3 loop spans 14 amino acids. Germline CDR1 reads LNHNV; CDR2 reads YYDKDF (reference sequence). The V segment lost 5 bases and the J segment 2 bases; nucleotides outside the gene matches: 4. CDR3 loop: CATSGGGNTDTQYF. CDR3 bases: TGTGCCACCAGCGGCGGGGGAAACACAGATACGCAGTATTTT.

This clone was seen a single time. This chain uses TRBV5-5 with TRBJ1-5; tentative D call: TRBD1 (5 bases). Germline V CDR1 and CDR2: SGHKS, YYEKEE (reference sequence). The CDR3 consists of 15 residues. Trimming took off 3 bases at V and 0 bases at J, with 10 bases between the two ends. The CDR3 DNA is TGTGCCAGCAGCTCGCGGGACGTTAGCAATCAGCCCCAGCATTTT. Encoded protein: CASSSRDVSNQPQHF. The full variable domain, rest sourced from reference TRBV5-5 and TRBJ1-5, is DAGVTQSPTHLIKTRGQQVTLRCSPISGHKSVSWYQQVLGQGPQFIFQYYEKEERGRGNFPDRFSARQFPNYSSELNVNALLLGDSALYLCASSSRDVSNQPQHFGDGTRLSIL.

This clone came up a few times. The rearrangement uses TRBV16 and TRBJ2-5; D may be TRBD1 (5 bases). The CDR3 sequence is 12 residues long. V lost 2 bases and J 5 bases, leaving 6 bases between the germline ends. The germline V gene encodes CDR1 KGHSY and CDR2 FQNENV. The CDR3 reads CASSQNRETQYF. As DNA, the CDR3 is TGTGCCAGCAGCCAAAACAGGGAGACCCAGTACTTC.

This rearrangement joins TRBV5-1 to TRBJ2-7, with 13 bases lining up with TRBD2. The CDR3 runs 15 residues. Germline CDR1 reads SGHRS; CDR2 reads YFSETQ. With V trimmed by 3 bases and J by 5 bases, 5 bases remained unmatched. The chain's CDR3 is CASSSRTSGGNEQYF. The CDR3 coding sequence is TGCGCCAGCAGCTCAAGGACTAGCGGGGGAAACGAGCAGTACTTC.

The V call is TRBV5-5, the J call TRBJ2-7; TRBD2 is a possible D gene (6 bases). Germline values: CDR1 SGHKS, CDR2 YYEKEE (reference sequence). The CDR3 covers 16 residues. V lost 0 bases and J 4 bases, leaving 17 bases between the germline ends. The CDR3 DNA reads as TGTGCCAGCAGCTTGGCCCAATCGGGAGTAAGTTACGAGCAGTACTTC. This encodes CASSLAQSGVSYEQYF.

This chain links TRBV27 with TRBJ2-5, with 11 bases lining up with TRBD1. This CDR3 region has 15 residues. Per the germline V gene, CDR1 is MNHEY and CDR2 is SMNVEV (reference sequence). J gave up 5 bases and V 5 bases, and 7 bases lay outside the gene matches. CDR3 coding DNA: TGTGCCAGCAGTCCAGGACAGGGGGCTTGGGAGACCCAGTACTTC. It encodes CASSPGQGAWETQYF.

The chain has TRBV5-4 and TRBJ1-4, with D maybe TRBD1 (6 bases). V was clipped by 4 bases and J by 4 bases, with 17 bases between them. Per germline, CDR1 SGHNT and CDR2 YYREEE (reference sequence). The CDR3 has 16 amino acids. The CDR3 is CASSVGKTGSNEKLFF. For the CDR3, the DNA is TGTGCCAGCAGCGTAGGAAAGACAGGAAGTAATGAAAAACTGTTTTTT. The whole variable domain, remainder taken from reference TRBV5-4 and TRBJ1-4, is ETGVTQSPTHLIKTRGQQVTLRCSSQSGHNTVSWYQQALGQGPQFIFQYYREEENGRGNFPPRFSGLQFPNYSSELNVNALELDDSALYLCASSVGKTGSNEKLFFGSGTQLSVL.

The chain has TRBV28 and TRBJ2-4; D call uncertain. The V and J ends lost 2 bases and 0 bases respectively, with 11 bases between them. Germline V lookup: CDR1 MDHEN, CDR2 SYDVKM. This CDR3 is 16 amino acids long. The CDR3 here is CASSLPELLAKNIQYF. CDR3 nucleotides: TGTGCCAGCAGTTTACCTGAGCTTCTAGCCAAAAACATTCAGTACTTC.

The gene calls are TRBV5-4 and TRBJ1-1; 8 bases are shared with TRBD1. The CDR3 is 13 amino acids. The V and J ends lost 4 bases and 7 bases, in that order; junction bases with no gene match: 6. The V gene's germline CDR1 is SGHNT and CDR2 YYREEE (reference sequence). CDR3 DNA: TGTGCCAGCAGCCCAGGGGACAGGCTTGAAGCTTTCTTT. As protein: CASSPGDRLEAFF.

The CDR3 here is CASSLDREETQYF. In DNA form, the CDR3 reads TGTGCCAGCAGCCTCGACAGAGAAGAGACCCAGTACTTC. This chain connects TRBV3-1 (or the pseudogene TRBV3-2) to TRBJ2-5; possible D gene TRBD1, 5 bases. The CDR3 runs 13 residues. CDR1 and CDR2 (germline): LGHDT, YNNKEL (reference sequence). The V gene lost 4 bases and the J gene lost 3 bases, with 9 bases spanning the gap.

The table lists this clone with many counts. The DNA for the CDR3 is TGTGCCAGCACCCTAGGGGTCGGGAGCCAAGAGACCCAGTACTTC. It specifies CASTLGVGSQETQYF. This chain joins TRBV5-6 and TRBJ2-5, with D tentatively TRBD2 (6 bases). Germline CDR1 is SGHDT and CDR2 is YYEEEE. The CDR3 extends over 15 amino acids. Trimming pared 6 bases from V and 1 base from J, leaving 16 bases between.

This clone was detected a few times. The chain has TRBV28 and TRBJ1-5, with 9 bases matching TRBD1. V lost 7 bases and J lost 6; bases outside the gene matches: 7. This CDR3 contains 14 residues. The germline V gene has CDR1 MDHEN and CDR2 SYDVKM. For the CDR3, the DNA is TGTGCCAGCATCCAACAGGGGGCTGGTCAGCCCCAGCATTTT. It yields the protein CASIQQGAGQPQHF.

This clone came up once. The CDR3 region is CASSLAGVVGANVLTF. The DNA for the CDR3 is TGTGCCAGCAGCTTGGCCGGGGTGGTTGGGGCCAACGTCCTGACTTTC. The V gene is TRBV5-6, the J gene TRBJ2-6, with D possibly being TRBD2 (5 bases). V shed 0 bases and J shed 3 bases, with 10 bases lying between them. Germline CDR1 SGHDT, CDR2 YYEEEE. There are 16 residues in the CDR3.

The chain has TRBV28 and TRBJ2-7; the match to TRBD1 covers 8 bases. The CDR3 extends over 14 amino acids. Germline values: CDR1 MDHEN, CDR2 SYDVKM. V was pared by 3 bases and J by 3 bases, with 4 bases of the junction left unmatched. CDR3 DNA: TGTGCCAGCAGTTTGACAGGGGCCCTCTACGAGCAGTACTTC. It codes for CASSLTGALYEQYF. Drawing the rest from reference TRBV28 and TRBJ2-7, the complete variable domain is DVKVTQSSRYLVKRTGEKVFLECVQDMDHENMFWYRQDPGLGLRLIYFSYDVKMKEKGDIPEGYSVSREKKERFSLILESASTNQTSMYLCASSLTGALYEQYFGPGTRLTVT.

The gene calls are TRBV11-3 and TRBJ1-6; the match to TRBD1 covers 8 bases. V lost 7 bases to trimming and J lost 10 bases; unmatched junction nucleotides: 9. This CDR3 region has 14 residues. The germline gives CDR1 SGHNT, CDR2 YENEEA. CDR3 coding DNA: TGTGCCAGCAACACGGGACAGGTAGTATCACCCCTCCACTTT. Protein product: CASNTGQVVSPLHF.

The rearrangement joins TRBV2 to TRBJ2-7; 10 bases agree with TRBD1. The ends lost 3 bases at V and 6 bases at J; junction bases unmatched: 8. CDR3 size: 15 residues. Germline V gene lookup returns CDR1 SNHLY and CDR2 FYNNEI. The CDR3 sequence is CASSDWTGGSGEQYF. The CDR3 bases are TGTGCCAGCAGTGACTGGACAGGGGGTTCGGGCGAGCAGTACTTC.